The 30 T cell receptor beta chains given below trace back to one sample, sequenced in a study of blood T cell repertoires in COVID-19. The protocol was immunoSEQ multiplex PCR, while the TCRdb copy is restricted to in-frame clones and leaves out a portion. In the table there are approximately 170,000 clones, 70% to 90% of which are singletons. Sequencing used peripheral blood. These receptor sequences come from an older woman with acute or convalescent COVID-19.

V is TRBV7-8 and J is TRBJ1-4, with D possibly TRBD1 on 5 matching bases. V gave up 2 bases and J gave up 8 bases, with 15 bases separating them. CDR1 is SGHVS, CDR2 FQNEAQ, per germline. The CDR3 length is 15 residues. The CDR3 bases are TGTGCCAGCAGCTTACGAAGCAGGGTTGGAGAAAAACTGTTTTTT. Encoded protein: CASSLRSRVGEKLFF.

The CDR3 here is CASSPKLVGTEAFF. Here the CDR3 DNA reads TGTGCCAGCAGCCCTAAGTTGGTCGGCACTGAAGCTTTCTTT. The genes are TRBV5-4 and TRBJ1-1; D ambiguous. Germline-derived CDR1 and CDR2 are SGHNT and YYREEE (reference sequence). The V and J ends lost 4 bases and 4 bases respectively, with 14 bases between them. CDR3 size: 14 residues.

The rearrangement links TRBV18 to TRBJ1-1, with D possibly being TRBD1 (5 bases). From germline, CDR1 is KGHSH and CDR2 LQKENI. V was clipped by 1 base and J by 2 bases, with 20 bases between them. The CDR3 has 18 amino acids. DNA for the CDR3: TGTGCCAGCTCACCACTTCATGGGGGGGAAGAGGCTAACACTGAAGCTTTCTTT. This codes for CASSPLHGGEEANTEAFF.

As DNA, the CDR3 is TGTGCCAGCAGCCGAGGAGATGAGCAGTTCTTC. It codes for CASSRGDEQFF. This chain connects TRBV7-9 to TRBJ2-1; no clear D gene. This CDR3 has 11 residues. V lost 5 bases to trimming and J lost 8 bases, with 7 bases between them. Germline CDR1 and CDR2: SEHNR and FQNEAQ (reference sequence). The whole variable domain, remainder taken from reference TRBV7-9 and TRBJ2-1, is DTGVSQNPRHKITKRGQNVTFRCDPISEHNRLYWYRQTLGQGPEFLTYFQNEAQLEKSRLLSDRFSAERPKGSFSTLEIQRTEQGDSAMYLCASSRGDEQFFGPGTRLTVL.

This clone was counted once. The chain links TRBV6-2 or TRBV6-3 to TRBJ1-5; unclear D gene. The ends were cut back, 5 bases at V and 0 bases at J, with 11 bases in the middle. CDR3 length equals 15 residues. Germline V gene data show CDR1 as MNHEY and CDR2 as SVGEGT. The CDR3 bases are TGTGCCAGCAGTCCCCGTCAGATTAGCAATCAGCCCCAGCATTTT. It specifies CASSPRQISNQPQHF.

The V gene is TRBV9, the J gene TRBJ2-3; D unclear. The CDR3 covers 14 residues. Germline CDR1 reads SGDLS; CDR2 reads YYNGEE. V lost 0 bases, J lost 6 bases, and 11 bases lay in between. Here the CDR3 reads CASSVGPLSDTQYF. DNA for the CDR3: TGTGCCAGCAGCGTAGGGCCCCTTTCTGATACGCAGTATTTT.

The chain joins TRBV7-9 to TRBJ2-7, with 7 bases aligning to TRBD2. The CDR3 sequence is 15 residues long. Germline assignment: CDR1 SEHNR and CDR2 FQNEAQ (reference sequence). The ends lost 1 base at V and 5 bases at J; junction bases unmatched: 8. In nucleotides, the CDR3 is TGTGCCAGCAGCTTAGAATTATCGGGAGGCCACGAGCAGTACTTC. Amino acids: CASSLELSGGHEQYF.

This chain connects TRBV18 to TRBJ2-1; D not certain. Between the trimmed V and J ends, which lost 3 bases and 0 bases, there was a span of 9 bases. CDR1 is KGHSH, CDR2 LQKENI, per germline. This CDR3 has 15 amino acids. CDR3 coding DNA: TGTGCCAGCTCACCCCCTTTTAGCTCCTACAATGAGCAGTTCTTC. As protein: CASSPPFSSYNEQFF.

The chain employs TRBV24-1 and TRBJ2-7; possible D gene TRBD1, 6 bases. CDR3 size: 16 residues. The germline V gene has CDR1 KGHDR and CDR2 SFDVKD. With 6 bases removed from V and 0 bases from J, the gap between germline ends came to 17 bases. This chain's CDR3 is CATSRQMDSFSYEQYF. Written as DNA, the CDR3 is TGTGCCACCAGTCGGCAAATGGACAGTTTCTCCTACGAGCAGTACTTC.

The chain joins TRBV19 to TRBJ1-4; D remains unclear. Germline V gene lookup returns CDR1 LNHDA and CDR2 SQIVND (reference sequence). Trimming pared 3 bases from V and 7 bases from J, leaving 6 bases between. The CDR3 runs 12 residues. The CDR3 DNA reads TGTGCCAGTAGTATGCGGGGTGAAAAACTGTTTTTT. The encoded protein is CASSMRGEKLFF.

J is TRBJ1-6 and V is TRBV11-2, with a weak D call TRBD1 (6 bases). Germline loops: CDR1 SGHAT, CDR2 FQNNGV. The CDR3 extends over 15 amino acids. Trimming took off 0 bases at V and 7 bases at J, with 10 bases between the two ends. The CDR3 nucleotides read TGTGCCAGCAGCTTAGACCGGACAGAAAATTCACCCCTCCACTTT. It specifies CASSLDRTENSPLHF.

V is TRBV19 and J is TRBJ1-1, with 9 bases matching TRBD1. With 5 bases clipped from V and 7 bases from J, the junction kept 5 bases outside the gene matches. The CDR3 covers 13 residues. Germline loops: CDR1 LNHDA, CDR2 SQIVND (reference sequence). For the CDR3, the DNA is TGTGCCAGTAGTCCCCGGACAGGGGTTGAAGCTTTCTTT. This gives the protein CASSPRTGVEAFF.

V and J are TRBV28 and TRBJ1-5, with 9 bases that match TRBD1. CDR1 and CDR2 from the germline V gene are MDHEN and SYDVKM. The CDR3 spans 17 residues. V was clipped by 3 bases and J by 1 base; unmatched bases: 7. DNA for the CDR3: TGTGCCAGCAGTTTCGGGACAGGGCTACAGAGCAATCAGCCCCAGCATTTT. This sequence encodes CASSFGTGLQSNQPQHF. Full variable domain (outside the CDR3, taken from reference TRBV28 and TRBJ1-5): DVKVTQSSRYLVKRTGEKVFLECVQDMDHENMFWYRQDPGLGLRLIYFSYDVKMKEKGDIPEGYSVSREKKERFSLILESASTNQTSMYLCASSFGTGLQSNQPQHFGDGTRLSIL.

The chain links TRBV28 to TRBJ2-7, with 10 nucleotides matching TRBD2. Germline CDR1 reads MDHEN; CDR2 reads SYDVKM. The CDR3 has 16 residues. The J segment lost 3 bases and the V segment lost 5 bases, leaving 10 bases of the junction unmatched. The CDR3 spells CASSAQLAGSLYEQYF. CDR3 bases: TGTGCCAGCAGTGCTCAACTAGCGGGATCACTCTACGAGCAGTACTTC.

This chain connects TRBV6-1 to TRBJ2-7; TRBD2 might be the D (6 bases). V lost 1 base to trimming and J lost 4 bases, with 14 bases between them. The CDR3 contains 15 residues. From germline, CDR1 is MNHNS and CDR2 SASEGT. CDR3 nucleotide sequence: TGTGCCAGCAGTGAAGGGGCGGGACTCACTTACGAGCAGTACTTC. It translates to CASSEGAGLTYEQYF.

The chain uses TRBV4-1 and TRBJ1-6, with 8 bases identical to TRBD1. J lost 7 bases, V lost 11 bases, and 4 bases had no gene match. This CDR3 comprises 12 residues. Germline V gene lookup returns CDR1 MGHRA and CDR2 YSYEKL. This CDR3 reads CASGGWNSPLHF. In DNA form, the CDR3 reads TGCGCCTCAGGGGGCTGGAATTCACCCCTCCACTTT.

CDR3 DNA: TGCGCCAGCAGCTTGGAGGGAACAGGGGTTCGGAACACTGAAGCTTTCTTT. This codes for CASSLEGTGVRNTEAFF. The chain carries TRBV5-1 and TRBJ1-1; 7 bases are shared with TRBD1. J was trimmed by 1 base and V by 0 bases; bases with no gene match: 9. Germline V CDR1 and CDR2: SGHRS, YFSETQ. This CDR3 region has 17 residues. Using reference TRBV5-1 and TRBJ1-1 for the parts outside the CDR3, the full variable domain is KAGVTQTPRYLIKTRGQQVTLSCSPISGHRSVSWYQQTPGQGLQFLFEYFSETQRNKGNFPGRFSGRQFSNSRSEMNVSTLELGDSALYLCASSLEGTGVRNTEAFFGQGTRLTVV.

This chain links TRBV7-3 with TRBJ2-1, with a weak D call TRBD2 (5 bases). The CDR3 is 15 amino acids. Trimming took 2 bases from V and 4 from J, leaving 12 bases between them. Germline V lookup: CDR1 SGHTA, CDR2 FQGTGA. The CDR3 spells CASSLRTSYYNEQFF. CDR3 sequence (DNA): TGTGCCAGCAGCTTACGCACTAGTTATTACAATGAGCAGTTCTTC.

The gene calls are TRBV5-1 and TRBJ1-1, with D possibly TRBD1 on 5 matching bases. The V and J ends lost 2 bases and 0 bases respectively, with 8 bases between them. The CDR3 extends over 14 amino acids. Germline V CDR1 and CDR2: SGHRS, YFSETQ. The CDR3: CASSFDSVNTEAFF. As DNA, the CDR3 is TGCGCCAGCAGCTTTGACAGTGTGAACACTGAAGCTTTCTTT.

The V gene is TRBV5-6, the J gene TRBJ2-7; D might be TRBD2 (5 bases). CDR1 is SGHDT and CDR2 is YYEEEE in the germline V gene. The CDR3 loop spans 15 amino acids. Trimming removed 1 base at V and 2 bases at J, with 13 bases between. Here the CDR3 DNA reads TGTGCCAGCAGCTTGAAGGCGGGCGGTACCTACGAGCAGTACTTC. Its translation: CASSLKAGGTYEQYF. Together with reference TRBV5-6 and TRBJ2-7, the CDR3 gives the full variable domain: DAGVTQSPTHLIKTRGQQVTLRCSPKSGHDTVSWYQQALGQGPQFIFQYYEEEERQRGNFPDRFSGHQFPNYSSELNVNALLLGDSALYLCASSLKAGGTYEQYFGPGTRLTVT.

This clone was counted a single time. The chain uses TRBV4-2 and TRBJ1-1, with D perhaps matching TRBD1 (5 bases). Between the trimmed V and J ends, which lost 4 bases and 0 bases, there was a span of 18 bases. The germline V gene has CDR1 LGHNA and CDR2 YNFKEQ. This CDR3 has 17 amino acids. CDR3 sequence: CASSRYHPGNMNTEAFF. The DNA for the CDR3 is TGTGCCAGCAGCCGATATCACCCAGGGAACATGAACACTGAAGCTTTCTTT.

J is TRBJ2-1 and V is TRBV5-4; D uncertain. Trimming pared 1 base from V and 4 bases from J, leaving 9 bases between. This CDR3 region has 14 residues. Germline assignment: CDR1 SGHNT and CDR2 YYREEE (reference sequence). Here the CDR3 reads CASSLIGSYNEQFF. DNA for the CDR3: TGTGCCAGCAGCTTGATTGGCTCATACAATGAGCAGTTCTTC. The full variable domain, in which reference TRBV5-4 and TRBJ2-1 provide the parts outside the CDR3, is ETGVTQSPTHLIKTRGQQVTLRCSSQSGHNTVSWYQQALGQGPQFIFQYYREEENGRGNFPPRFSGLQFPNYSSELNVNALELDDSALYLCASSLIGSYNEQFFGPGTRLTVL.

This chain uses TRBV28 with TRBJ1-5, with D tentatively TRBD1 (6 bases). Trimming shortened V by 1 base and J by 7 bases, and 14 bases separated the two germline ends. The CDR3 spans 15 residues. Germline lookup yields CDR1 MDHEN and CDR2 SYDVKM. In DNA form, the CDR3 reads TGTGCCAGCAGTTTATTACTCCAGGGGCGCCAGCCCCAGCATTTT. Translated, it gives CASSLLLQGRQPQHF.

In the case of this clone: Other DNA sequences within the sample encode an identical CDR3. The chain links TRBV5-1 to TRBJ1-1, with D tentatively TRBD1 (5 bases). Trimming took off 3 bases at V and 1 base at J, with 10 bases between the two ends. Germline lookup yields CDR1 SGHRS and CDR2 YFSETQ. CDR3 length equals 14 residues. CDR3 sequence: CASSSQTGNTEAFF. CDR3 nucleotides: TGCGCCAGCAGCTCCCAAACAGGGAACACTGAAGCTTTCTTT.

The DNA of the CDR3 is TGTGCCAGCAGACTCCAGGGGGTGAGGGATGAAAAACTGTTTTTT. It encodes CASRLQGVRDEKLFF. This sequence joins TRBV6-5 and TRBJ1-4; 7 bases align to TRBD1. V lost 6 bases, J lost 6 bases, and 10 bases stayed unmatched. CDR1 and CDR2 from the germline V gene are MNHEY and SVGAGI. This CDR3 contains 15 residues.

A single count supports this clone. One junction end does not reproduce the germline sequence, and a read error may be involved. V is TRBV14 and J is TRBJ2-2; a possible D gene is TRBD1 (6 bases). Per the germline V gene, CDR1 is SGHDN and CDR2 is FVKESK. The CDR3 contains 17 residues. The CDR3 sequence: CASSKDRRIANTGELFF. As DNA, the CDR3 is TGTGCCAGCAGCAAAGACAGGCGCATTGCGAACACCGGGGAGCTGTTTTTT.

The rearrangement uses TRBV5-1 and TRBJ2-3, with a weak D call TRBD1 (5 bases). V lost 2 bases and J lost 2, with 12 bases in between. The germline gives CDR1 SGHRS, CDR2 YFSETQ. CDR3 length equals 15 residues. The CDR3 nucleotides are TGCGCCAGCAGCTTCAGGTCCAGGGCCACAGATACGCAGTATTTT. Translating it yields CASSFRSRATDTQYF.

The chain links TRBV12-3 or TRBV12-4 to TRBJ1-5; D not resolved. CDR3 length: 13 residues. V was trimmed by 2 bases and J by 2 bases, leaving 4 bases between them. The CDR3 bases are TGTGCCAGCAGTTTACTTCGCAATCAGCCCCAGCATTTT. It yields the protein CASSLLRNQPQHF.

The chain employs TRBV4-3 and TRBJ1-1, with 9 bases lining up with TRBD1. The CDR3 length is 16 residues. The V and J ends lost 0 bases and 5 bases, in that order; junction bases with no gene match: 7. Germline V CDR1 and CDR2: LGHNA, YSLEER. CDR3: CASSQDSGTGWTEAFF. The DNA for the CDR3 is TGCGCCAGCAGCCAAGATTCCGGGACAGGGTGGACTGAAGCTTTCTTT.

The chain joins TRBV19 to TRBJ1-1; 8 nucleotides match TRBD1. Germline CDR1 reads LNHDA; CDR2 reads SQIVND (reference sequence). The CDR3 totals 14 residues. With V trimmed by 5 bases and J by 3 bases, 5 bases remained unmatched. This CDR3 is CASSPRQGYTEAFF. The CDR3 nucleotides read TGTGCCAGTAGTCCTAGACAGGGGTACACTGAAGCTTTCTTT.